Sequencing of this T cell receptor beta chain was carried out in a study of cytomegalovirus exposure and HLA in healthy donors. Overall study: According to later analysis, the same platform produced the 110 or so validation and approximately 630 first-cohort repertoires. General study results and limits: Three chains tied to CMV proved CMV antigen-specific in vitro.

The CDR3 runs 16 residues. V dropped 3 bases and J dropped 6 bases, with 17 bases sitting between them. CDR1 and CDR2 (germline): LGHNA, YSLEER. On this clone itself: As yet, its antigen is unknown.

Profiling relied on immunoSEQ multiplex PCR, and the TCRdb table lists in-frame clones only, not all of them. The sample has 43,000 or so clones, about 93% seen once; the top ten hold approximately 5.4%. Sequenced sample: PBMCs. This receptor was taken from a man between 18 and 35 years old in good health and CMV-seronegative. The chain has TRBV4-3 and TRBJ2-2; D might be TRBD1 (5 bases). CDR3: CASSHLTGQYPGELFF. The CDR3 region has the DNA TGCGCCAGCAGCCACCTAACAGGTCAATACCCCGGGGAGCTGTTTTTT.